The TCR beta chain described here comes from a study of T cells in Graves' hyperthyroidism and ophthalmopathy. Using RNA transcripts as the source, TCR beta CDR3 regions were amplified. First-round RT-PCR with HTBI primers amplified the TCR CDR3 region. TCRdb analysed the multiplex PCR reads with MiXCR anew, one entry per CDR3 protein. This table has around 390,000 distinct CDR3 sequences, around 13% appearing once. V lost 0 bases and J 7 bases, leaving 9 bases between the germline ends. There are 13 residues in the CDR3. The germline V gene encodes CDR1 SGHTA and CDR2 FQGNSA. This sequence was found in a woman in her twenties or thirties with Graves' ophthalmopathy. The chain has TRBV7-2 and TRBJ1-1, with D unclear. The sequenced material came from blood. CDR3 nucleotides: TGTGCCAGCAGCTTAGCGCGTAGGGTTGAAGCTTTCTTT. It specifies CASSLARRVEAFF.